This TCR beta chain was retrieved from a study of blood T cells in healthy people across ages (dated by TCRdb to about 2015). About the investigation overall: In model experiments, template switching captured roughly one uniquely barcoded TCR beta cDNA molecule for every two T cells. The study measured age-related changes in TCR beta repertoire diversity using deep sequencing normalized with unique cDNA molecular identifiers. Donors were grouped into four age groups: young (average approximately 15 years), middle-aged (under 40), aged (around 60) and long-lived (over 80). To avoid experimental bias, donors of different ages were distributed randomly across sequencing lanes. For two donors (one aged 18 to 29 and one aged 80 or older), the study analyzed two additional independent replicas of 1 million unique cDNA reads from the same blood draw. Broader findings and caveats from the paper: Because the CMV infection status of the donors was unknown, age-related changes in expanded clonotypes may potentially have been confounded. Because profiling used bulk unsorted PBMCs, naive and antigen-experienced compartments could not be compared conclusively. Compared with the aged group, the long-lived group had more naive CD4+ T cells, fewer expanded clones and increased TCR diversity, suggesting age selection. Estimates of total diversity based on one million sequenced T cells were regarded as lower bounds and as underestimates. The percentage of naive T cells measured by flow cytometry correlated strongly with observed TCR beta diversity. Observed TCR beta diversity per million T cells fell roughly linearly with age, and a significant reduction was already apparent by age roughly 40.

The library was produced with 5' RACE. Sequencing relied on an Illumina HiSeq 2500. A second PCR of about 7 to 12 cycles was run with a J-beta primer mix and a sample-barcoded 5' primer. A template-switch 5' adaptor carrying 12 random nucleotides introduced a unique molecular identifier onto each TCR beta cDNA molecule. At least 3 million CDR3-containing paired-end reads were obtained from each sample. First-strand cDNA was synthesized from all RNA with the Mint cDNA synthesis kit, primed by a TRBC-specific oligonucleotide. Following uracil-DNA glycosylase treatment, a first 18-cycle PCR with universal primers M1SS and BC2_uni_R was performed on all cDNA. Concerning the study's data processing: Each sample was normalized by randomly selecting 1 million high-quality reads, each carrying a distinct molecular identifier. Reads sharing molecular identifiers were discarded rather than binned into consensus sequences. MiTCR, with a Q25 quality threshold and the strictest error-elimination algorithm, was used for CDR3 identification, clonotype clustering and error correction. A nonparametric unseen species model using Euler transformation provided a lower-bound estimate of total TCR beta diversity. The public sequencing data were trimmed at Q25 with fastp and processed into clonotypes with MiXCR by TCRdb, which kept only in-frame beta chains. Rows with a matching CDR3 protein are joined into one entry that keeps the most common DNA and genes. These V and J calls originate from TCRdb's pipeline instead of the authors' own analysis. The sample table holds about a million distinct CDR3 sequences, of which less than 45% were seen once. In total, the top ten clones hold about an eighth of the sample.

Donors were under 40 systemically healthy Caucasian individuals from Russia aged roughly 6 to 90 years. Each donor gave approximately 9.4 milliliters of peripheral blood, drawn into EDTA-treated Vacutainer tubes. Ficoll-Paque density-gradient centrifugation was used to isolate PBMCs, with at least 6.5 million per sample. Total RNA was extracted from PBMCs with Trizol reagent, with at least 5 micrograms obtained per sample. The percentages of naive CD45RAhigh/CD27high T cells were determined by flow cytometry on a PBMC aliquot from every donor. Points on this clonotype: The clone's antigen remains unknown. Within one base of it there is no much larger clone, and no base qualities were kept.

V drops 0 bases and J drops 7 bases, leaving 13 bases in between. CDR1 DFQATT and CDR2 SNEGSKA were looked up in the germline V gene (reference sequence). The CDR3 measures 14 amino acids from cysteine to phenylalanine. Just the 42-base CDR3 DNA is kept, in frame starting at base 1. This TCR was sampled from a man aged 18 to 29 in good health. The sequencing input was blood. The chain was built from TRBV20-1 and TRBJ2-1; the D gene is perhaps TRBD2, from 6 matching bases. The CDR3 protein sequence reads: CSAREAGPRNEQFF. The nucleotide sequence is TGCAGTGCTAGAGAGGCGGGGCCTCGGAATGAGCAGTTCTTC.